This TCR beta chain derives from a study of shared clonotypes between healthy human individuals. The repertoire was sequenced with immunoSEQ multiplex PCR; TCRdb's copy has only in-frame clones and lacks some. The data hold over 2 million clones, with roughly 94% observed a single time. The CDR3 runs to 14 residues. Germline V gene lookup returns CDR1 SGHVS and CDR2 FQNEAQ. V was pared by 1 base and J by 4 bases, with 10 bases between. The sample consisted of naive CD4+ T cells sorted from blood. Subset given: CD45RA+ positively selected. This receptor was identified in a man younger than 35 in good health. The gene calls are TRBV7-8 and TRBJ1-2; D is unresolved. The CDR3 sequence is CASSLEHRIYGYTF. CDR3 DNA sequence: TGTGCCAGCAGCTTAGAACACAGAATCTATGGCTACACCTTC.